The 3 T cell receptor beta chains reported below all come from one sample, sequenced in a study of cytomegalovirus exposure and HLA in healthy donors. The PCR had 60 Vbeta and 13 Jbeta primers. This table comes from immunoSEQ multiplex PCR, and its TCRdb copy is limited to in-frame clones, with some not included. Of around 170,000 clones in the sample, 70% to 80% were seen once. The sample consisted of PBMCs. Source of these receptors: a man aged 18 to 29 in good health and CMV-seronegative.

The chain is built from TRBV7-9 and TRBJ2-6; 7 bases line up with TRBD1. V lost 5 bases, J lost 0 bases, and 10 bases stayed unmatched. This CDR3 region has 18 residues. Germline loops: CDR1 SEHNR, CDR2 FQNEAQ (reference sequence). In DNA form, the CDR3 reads TGTGCCAGCAGCCTCCCCGGACAGGCTCCCTCTGGGGCCAACGTCCTGACTTTC. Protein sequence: CASSLPGQAPSGANVLTF.

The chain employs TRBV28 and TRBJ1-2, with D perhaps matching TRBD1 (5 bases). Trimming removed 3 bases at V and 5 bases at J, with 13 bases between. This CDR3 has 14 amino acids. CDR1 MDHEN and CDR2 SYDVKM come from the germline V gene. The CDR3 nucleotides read TGTGCCAGCAGTTTGTTAGGGGCAGGGTATGGCTACACCTTC. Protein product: CASSLLGAGYGYTF.

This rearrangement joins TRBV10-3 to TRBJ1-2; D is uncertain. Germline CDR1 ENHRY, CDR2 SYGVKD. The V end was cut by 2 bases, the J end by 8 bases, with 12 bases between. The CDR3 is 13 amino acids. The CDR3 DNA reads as TGTGCCATCAGTGAGATTGTGGGAGGAGGCTACACCTTC. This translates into CAISEIVGGGYTF.